The 23 T cell receptor beta chains listed next were all sequenced from one sample in a study of T cell changes during pregnancy in multiple sclerosis. Libraries were prepared by immunoSEQ multiplex PCR; TCRdb keeps only in-frame clonotypes and omits some of them. This sample has 15,000 or so clones, with around 82% found just once. The material was CD8+ T cells from peripheral blood mononuclear cells, obtained in the third trimester of pregnancy. The receptors stem from a female donor in good health, enrolled as a control in a pregnancy study.

This clone was recorded only once. The chain combines TRBV30 with TRBJ2-5; TRBD1 matches 9 bases. Unmatched junction bases numbered 4, after V lost 3 bases and J lost 5 bases. Germline V lookup: CDR1 GTSNPN, CDR2 SVGIG (reference sequence). The CDR3 runs to 13 residues. The CDR3 coding sequence is TGTGCCTGGAGAAGGACAGGGGAGGAGACCCAGTACTTC. Translating it yields CAWRRTGEETQYF.

The chain recombines TRBV6-1 with TRBJ1-1; 8 bases line up with TRBD1. The germline V gene has CDR1 MNHNS and CDR2 SASEGT. J lost 3 bases, V lost 4 bases, and 7 bases had no gene match. CDR3 length equals 15 residues. The CDR3 DNA reads as TGTGCCAGCAGTGCCTGGACAGGGATGGACACTGAAGCTTTCTTT. Amino acid sequence: CASSAWTGMDTEAFF.

The V gene is TRBV19, the J gene TRBJ2-7, with D possibly being TRBD1 (6 bases). The CDR3 contains 15 residues. Germline values: CDR1 LNHDA, CDR2 SQIVND (reference sequence). The germline V and J ends were trimmed by 4 bases and 2 bases, with 15 bases remaining between them. The CDR3 DNA is TGTGCCAGTAGTACCCAGACAGGAAGCGCCTACGAGCAGTACTTC. Translated, it gives CASSTQTGSAYEQYF.

This clone was seen a handful of times. The gene calls are TRBV7-9 and TRBJ2-7, with D unresolved. Germline CDR1 SEHNR, CDR2 FQNEAQ (reference sequence). Deletions cut 4 bases from V and 2 bases from J, with 6 bases between. CDR3 size: 12 residues. CDR3 in DNA: TGTGCCAGCAGCTCCTCCGCCTACGAGCAGTACTTC. Amino acids: CASSSSAYEQYF. The full variable domain, in which reference TRBV7-9 and TRBJ2-7 provide the parts outside the CDR3, is DTGVSQNPRHKITKRGQNVTFRCDPISEHNRLYWYRQTLGQGPEFLTYFQNEAQLEKSRLLSDRFSAERPKGSFSTLEIQRTEQGDSAMYLCASSSSAYEQYFGPGTRLTVT.

This chain joins TRBV19 and TRBJ1-1, with D unresolved. V was shortened by 10 bases and J by 5 bases, with 8 bases between the two germline ends. Germline loops: CDR1 LNHDA, CDR2 SQIVND (reference sequence). This CDR3 is built from 10 residues. CDR3 protein: CATLSTEAFF. The DNA of the CDR3 is TGTGCCACCCTCTCGACTGAAGCTTTCTTT.

The chain is built from TRBV6-1 and TRBJ2-2, with D perhaps TRBD2 (5 bases). The CDR3 is 14 residues long. CDR1 and CDR2 from the germline V gene are MNHNS and SASEGT. V was clipped by 5 bases and J by 4 bases, with 11 bases between them. The CDR3 nucleotides read TGTGCCAGCAGTCCCGGACTCCCCACCGGGGAGCTGTTTTTT. Translating it yields CASSPGLPTGELFF.

This clone is medium-sized within its sample. The rearrangement uses TRBV5-1 and TRBJ1-1; weak D call: TRBD1 (6 bases). Per germline, CDR1 SGHRS and CDR2 YFSETQ. The CDR3 has 15 residues. Trimming removed 4 bases at V and 1 base at J, with 14 bases between. CDR3 nucleotide sequence: TGCGCCAGCAGCCTGGGGGCCTCGTGGAACACTGAAGCTTTCTTT. Translated: CASSLGASWNTEAFF.

The V and J genes are TRBV27 and TRBJ1-2; D is undetermined. Germline CDR1 is MNHEY and CDR2 is SMNVEV (reference sequence). V was shortened by 3 bases and J by 4 bases, with 9 bases between the two germline ends. The CDR3 contains 13 residues. The chain's CDR3 is CASSFGLGYGYTF. In DNA, the CDR3 is TGTGCCAGCAGTTTTGGGCTCGGCTATGGCTACACCTTC.

This clone was seen only a few times. The chain employs TRBV27 and TRBJ1-5; 7 bases agree with TRBD1. Germline trimming cut 6 bases from V and 4 bases from J; bases unmatched to any gene: 6. The CDR3 contains 14 residues. Per the germline V gene, CDR1 is MNHEY and CDR2 is SMNVEV (reference sequence). For the CDR3, the DNA is TGTGCCAGCAGCTCAGGGGGACTTAATCAGCCCCAGCATTTT. Residues: CASSSGGLNQPQHF.

Here the CDR3 DNA reads TGTGCCAGCAGCCCAGGTTATTCTAACCCCTACGAGCAGTACTTC. It encodes CASSPGYSNPYEQYF. The chain employs TRBV2 and TRBJ2-7; D remains unclear. V lost 6 bases, J lost 2 bases, and 17 bases lay in between. The length of the CDR3 is 15 residues. Germline V CDR1 and CDR2: SNHLY, FYNNEI. Full variable domain (outside the CDR3, taken from reference TRBV2 and TRBJ2-7): EPEVTQTPSHQVTQMGQEVILRCVPISNHLYFYWYRQILGQKVEFLVSFYNNEISEKSEIFDDQFSVERPDGSNFTLKIRSTKLEDSAMYFCASSPGYSNPYEQYFGPGTRLTVT.

The J gene is TRBJ2-3, the V gene TRBV7-2; a weak D match, TRBD1 (6 bases). CDR1 and CDR2 (germline): SGHTA, FQGNSA. Trimming cost V 1 base and J 6 bases, with 23 bases left between them. The CDR3 covers 18 residues. CDR3 loop: CASSLDLPTGTFRDTQYF. CDR3 nucleotide sequence: TGTGCCAGCAGCTTAGACTTACCCACAGGGACCTTCAGGGATACGCAGTATTTT.

The gene calls are TRBV19 and TRBJ2-1, with TRBD2 matching 13 bases. Germline V CDR1 and CDR2: LNHDA, SQIVND (reference sequence). There are 18 residues in the CDR3. V lost 1 base and J lost 9; bases outside the gene matches: 12. The DNA for the CDR3 is TGTGCCAGTAGTATAGGGCCCGGACTAGCGGGGGAAGAGGGTGAGCAGTTCTTC. As protein: CASSIGPGLAGEEGEQFF.

This CDR3 reads CASRTGSYNEQFF. The CDR3 nucleotides read TGTGCCAGTAGGACAGGGTCTTACAATGAGCAGTTCTTC. The chain links TRBV27 to TRBJ2-1, with 8 positions matching TRBD1. The CDR3 runs to 13 residues. Germline V gene data show CDR1 as MNHEY and CDR2 as SMNVEV (reference sequence). Trimming took 9 bases from V and 4 from J; bases not matched to a gene: 5.

The chain recombines TRBV7-9 with TRBJ2-5; D remains unclear. The CDR3 is 13 amino acids. The germline V gene has CDR1 SEHNR and CDR2 FQNEAQ (reference sequence). The V end lost 3 bases, the J end lost 0 bases, and 5 bases lay between the germline ends. The CDR3 DNA reads TGTGCCAGCAGCTTTAACTACCAAGAGACCCAGTACTTC. This encodes CASSFNYQETQYF.

V is TRBV7-8 and J is TRBJ1-5, with D maybe TRBD1 (6 bases). Per the germline V gene, CDR1 is SGHVS and CDR2 is FQNEAQ. The CDR3 totals 16 residues. Trimming stripped 1 base from V and 0 bases from J, with 10 bases between. The CDR3 reads CASSLGGTLSNQPQHF. CDR3 coding DNA: TGTGCCAGCAGCTTAGGAGGGACACTTAGCAATCAGCCCCAGCATTTT.

This chain connects TRBV15 to TRBJ2-5; tentatively, D is TRBD2 (6 bases). Germline V gene lookup returns CDR1 LNHNV and CDR2 YYDKDF (reference sequence). The CDR3 length is 17 residues. Trimming removed 1 base at V and 1 base at J, with 16 bases between. The CDR3 DNA follows: TGTGCCACCAGCAGAGTGGGGGGACCGGCCTCCCAAGAGACCCAGTACTTC. This translates into CATSRVGGPASQETQYF. The full variable domain, rest sourced from reference TRBV15 and TRBJ2-5, is DAMVIQNPRYQVTQFGKPVTLSCSQTLNHNVMYWYQQKSSQAPKLLFHYYDKDFNNEADTPDNFQSRRPNTSFCFLDIRSPGLGDTAMYLCATSRVGGPASQETQYFGPGTRLLVL.

The chain has TRBV7-9 and TRBJ2-7; 14 bases are a match to TRBD2. CDR1 SEHNR and CDR2 FQNEAQ come from the germline V gene (reference sequence). The junction had 2 bases not matched to a gene; V was cut back by 1 base and J by 6 bases. This CDR3 has 15 residues. The CDR3 DNA sequence: TGTGCCAGCAGCTTAGTAGGGACTAGCGGGAGCGAGCAGTACTTC. It is translated as CASSLVGTSGSEQYF.

The CDR3 reads CASSFGARGEQYF. In nucleotides, the CDR3 is TGTGCCAGCAGCTTCGGTGCAAGGGGAGAGCAGTACTTC. The rearrangement joins TRBV7-8 to TRBJ2-7; maybe TRBD1 (5 bases). The ends were cut back, 3 bases at V and 7 bases at J, with 13 bases in the middle. The CDR3 covers 13 residues. From germline, CDR1 is SGHVS and CDR2 FQNEAQ. Full variable domain (outside the CDR3, taken from reference TRBV7-8 and TRBJ2-7): GAGVSQSPRYKVAKRGQDVALRCDPISGHVSLFWYQQALGQGPEFLTYFQNEAQLDKSGLPSDRFFAERPEGSVSTLKIQRTQQEDSAVYLCASSFGARGEQYFGPGTRLTVT.

The chain has TRBV9 and TRBJ1-2; D uncertain. The CDR3 length is 14 residues. Germline V gives CDR1 SGDLS, CDR2 YYNGEE. The ends were cut back, 4 bases at V and 4 bases at J, with 14 bases in the middle. The CDR3, as DNA: TGTGCCAGCAGCCCTCAAGAGGGAACCTATGGCTACACCTTC. It specifies CASSPQEGTYGYTF.

The chain is built from TRBV27 and TRBJ2-7; TRBD2 is a possible D gene (5 bases). The V and J ends lost 8 bases and 6 bases respectively, with 11 bases between them. This CDR3 region has 11 residues. Germline V CDR1 and CDR2: MNHEY, SMNVEV (reference sequence). The CDR3 spells CASSAGSEQYF. The CDR3 DNA sequence: TGTGCCAGCTCCGCGGGCAGCGAGCAGTACTTC.

The V gene is TRBV9, the J gene TRBJ1-1, with a tentative D call TRBD1 (5 bases). Trimming took 0 bases from V and 4 from J, leaving 16 bases between them. The CDR3 sequence is 16 residues long. Per germline, CDR1 SGDLS and CDR2 YYNGEE. The CDR3 DNA reads as TGTGCCAGCAGCGTAGGGGGGAGGGGATTTGGCACTGAAGCTTTCTTT. The encoded protein is CASSVGGRGFGTEAFF.

V is TRBV2 and J is TRBJ2-7; 14 nucleotides match TRBD2. The germline CDR1 and CDR2 sequences are SNHLY and FYNNEI. The V gene end was trimmed by 4 bases and the J gene end by 5 bases; junction bases not matched to a gene: 7. This CDR3 has 16 residues. The CDR3 region is CASSALGLAGGNEQYF. DNA of the CDR3: TGTGCCAGCAGTGCCCTCGGACTAGCGGGAGGCAACGAGCAGTACTTC.

This chain uses TRBV9 with TRBJ2-3; D unclear. Trimming stripped 0 bases from V and 1 base from J, with 6 bases between. The CDR3 is 14 amino acids. From germline, CDR1 is SGDLS and CDR2 YYNGEE. CDR3 bases: TGTGCCAGCAGCGTAGGAGTCGGCACAGATACGCAGTATTTT. It encodes CASSVGVGTDTQYF.